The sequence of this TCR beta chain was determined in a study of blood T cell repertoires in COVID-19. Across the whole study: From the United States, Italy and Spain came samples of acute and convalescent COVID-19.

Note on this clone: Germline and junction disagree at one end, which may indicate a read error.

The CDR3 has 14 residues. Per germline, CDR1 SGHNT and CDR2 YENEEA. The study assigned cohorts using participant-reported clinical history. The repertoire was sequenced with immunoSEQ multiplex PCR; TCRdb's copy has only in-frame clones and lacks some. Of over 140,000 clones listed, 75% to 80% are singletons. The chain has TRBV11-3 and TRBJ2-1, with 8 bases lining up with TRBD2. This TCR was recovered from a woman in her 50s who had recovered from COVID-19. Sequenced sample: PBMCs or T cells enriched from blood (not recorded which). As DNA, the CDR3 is TGTGCCCGCAGCTTACTCCGGGGGGGGGATGAGCAGTTCTTC. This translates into CARSLLRGGDEQFF.